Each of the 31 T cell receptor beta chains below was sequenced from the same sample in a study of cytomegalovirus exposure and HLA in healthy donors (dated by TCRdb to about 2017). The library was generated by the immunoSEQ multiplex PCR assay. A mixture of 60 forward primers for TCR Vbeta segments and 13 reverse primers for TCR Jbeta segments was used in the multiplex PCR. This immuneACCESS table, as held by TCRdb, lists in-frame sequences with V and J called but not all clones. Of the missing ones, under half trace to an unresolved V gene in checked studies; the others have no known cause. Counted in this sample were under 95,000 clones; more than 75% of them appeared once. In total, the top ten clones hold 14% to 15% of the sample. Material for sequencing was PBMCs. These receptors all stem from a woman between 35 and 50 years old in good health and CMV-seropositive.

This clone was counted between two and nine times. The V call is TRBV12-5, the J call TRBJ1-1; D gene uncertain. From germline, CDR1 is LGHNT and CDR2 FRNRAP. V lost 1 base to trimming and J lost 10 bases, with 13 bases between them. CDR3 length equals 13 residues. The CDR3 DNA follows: TGTGCTAGTGGTTTGGCCCCCCGGGTCTCAGCTTTCTTT. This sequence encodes CASGLAPRVSAFF. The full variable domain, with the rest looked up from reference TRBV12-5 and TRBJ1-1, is DARVTQTPRHKVTEMGQEVTMRCQPILGHNTVFWYRQTMMQGLELLAYFRNRAPLDDSGMPKDRFSAEMPDATLATLKIQPSEPRDSAVYFCASGLAPRVSAFFGQGTRLTVV.

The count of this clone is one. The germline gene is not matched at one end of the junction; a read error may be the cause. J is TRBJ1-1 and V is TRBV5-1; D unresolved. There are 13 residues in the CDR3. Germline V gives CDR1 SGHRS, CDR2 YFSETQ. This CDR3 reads CASSPSLNAEAFF. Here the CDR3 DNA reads TGCGCCAGCAGCCCGAGTCTGAACGCTGAAGCTTTCTTT.

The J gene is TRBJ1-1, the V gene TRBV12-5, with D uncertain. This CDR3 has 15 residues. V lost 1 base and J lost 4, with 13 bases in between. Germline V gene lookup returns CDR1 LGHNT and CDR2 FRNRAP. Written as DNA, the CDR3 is TGTGCTAGTGGTTTGGACCCCGCGGTCGGCACTGAAGCTTTCTTT. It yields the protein CASGLDPAVGTEAFF.

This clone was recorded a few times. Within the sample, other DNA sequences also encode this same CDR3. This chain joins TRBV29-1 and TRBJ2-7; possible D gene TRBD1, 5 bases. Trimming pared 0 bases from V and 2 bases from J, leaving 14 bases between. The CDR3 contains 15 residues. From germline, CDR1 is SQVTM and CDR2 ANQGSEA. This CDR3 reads CSVEEVAGSTYEQYF. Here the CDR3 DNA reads TGCAGCGTTGAAGAAGTGGCAGGGTCGACCTACGAGCAGTACTTC.

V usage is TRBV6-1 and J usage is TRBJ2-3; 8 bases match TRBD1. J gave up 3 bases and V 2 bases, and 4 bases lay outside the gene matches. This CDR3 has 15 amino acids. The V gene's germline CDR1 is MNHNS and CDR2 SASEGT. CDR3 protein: CASSERTGRTDTQYF. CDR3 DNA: TGTGCCAGCAGTGAAAGGACAGGGAGGACAGATACGCAGTATTTT.

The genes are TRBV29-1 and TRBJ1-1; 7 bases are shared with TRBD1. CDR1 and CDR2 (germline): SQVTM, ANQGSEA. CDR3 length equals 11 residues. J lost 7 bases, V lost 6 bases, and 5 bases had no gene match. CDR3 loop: CSVYRGGEAFF. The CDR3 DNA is TGCAGCGTCTACAGGGGCGGTGAAGCTTTCTTT.

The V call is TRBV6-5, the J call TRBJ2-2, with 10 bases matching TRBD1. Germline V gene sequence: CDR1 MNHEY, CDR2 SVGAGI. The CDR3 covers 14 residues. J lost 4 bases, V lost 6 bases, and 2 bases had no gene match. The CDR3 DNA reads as TGTGCCAGCAGCTGGACAGGGGGCACCGGGGAGCTGTTTTTT. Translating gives CASSWTGGTGELFF.

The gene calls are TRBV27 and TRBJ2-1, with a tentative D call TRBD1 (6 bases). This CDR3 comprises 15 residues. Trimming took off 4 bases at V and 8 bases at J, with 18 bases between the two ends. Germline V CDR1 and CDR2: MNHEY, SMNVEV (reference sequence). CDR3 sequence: CASSSHLGASHEQFF. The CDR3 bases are TGTGCCAGCAGTTCCCATCTGGGGGCCTCCCATGAGCAGTTCTTC.

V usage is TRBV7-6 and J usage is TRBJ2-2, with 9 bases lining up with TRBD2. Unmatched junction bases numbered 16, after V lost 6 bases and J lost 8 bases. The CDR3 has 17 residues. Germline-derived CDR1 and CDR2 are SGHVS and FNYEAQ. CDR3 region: CASRPPAGGYTPGELFF. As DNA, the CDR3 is TGTGCCAGCAGACCCCCGGCGGGGGGGTATACACCGGGGGAGCTGTTTTTT.

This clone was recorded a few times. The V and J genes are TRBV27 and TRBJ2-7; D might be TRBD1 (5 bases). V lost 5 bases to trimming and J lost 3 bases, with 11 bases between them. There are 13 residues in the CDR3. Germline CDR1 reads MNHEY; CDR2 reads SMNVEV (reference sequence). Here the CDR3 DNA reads TGTGCCAGCAGTCGTTCAGGGCTCTACGAGCAGTACTTC. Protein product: CASSRSGLYEQYF.

In DNA form, the CDR3 reads TGTGCCAGCAGCGCTACCGGGACAGGGTATCAGCCCCAGCATTTT. Translation: CASSATGTGYQPQHF. This chain links TRBV7-2 with TRBJ1-5; TRBD1 aligns across 9 bases. The CDR3 has 15 residues. V lost 5 bases, J lost 5 bases, and 7 bases stayed unmatched. Germline V gene sequence: CDR1 SGHTA, CDR2 FQGNSA.

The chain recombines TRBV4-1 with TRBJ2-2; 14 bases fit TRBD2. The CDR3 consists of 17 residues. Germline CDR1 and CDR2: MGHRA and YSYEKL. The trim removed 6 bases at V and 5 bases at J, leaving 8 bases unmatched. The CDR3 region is CASRRLAGGPRTGELFF. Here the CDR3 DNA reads TGCGCCAGCAGACGACTAGCGGGAGGGCCGAGGACCGGGGAGCTGTTTTTT.

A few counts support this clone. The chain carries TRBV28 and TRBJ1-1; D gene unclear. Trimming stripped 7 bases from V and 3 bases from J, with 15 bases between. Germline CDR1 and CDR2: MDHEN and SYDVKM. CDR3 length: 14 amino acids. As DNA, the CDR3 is TGTGCCAGCATCCCCGGTGGAGGGTACACTGAAGCTTTCTTT. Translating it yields CASIPGGGYTEAFF. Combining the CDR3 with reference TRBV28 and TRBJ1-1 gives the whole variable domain DVKVTQSSRYLVKRTGEKVFLECVQDMDHENMFWYRQDPGLGLRLIYFSYDVKMKEKGDIPEGYSVSREKKERFSLILESASTNQTSMYLCASIPGGGYTEAFFGQGTRLTVV.

In DNA, the CDR3 is TGTGCCAGCAGCCTGCCGGATACAGGGTCCCAGTTCTTC. Its protein product is CASSLPDTGSQFF. This chain connects TRBV7-3 to TRBJ2-1; tentative D call: TRBD1 (6 bases). Germline loops: CDR1 SGHTA, CDR2 FQGTGA. CDR3 length: 13 amino acids. V was shortened by 5 bases and J by 13 bases, with 18 bases between the two germline ends.

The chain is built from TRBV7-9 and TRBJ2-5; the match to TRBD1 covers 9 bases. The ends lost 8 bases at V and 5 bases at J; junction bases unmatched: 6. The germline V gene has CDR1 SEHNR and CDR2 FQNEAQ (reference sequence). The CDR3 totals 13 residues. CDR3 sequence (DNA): TGTGCCAGCGGAGGACAGGGGAAGGAGACCCAGTACTTC. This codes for CASGGQGKETQYF. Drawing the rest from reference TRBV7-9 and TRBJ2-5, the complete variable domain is DTGVSQNPRHKITKRGQNVTFRCDPISEHNRLYWYRQTLGQGPEFLTYFQNEAQLEKSRLLSDRFSAERPKGSFSTLEIQRTEQGDSAMYLCASGGQGKETQYFGPGTRLLVL.

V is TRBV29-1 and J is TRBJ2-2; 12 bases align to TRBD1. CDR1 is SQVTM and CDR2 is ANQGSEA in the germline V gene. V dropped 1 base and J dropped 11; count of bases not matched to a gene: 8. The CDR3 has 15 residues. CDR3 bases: TGCAGCGTTGAAGGTCAAGGGACAGGGGGCGGCGAGCTGTTTTTT. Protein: CSVEGQGTGGGELFF.

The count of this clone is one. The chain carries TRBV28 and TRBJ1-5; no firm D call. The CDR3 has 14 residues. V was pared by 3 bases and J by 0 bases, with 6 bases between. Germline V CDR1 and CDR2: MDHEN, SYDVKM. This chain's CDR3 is CASSFTASNQPQHF. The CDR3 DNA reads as TGTGCCAGCAGTTTTACTGCTAGCAATCAGCCCCAGCATTTT.

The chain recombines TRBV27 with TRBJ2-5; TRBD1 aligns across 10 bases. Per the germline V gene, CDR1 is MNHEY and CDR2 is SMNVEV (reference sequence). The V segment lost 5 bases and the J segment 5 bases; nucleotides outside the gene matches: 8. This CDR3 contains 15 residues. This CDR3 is CASSPPGQGYETQYF. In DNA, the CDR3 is TGTGCCAGCAGTCCCCCGGGACAGGGGTATGAGACCCAGTACTTC.

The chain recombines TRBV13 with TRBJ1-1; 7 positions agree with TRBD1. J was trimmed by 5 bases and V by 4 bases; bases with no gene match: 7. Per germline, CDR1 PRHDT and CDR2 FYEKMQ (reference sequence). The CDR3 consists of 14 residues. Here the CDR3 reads CASSSTRGATEAFF. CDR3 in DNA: TGTGCCAGCAGCTCCACCAGGGGGGCGACTGAAGCTTTCTTT. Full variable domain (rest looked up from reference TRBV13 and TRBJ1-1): AAGVIQSPRHLIKEKRETATLKCYPIPRHDTVYWYQQGPGQDPQFLISFYEKMQSDKGSIPDRFSAQQFSDYHSELNMSSLELGDSALYFCASSSTRGATEAFFGQGTRLTVV.

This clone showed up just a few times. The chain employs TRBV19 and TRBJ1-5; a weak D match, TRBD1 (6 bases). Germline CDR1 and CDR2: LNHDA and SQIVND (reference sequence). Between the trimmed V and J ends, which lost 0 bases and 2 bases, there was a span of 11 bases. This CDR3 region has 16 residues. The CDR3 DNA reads TGTGCCAGTAGTATAGAAGGGGGGGCAGGCAATCAGCCCCAGCATTTT. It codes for CASSIEGGAGNQPQHF.

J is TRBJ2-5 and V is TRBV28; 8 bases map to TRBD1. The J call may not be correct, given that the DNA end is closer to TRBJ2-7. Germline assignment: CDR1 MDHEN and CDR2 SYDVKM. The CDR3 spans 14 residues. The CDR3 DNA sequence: TGTGCCAGCAGGGTGTGGACAGGGTCCTACGAGCAGTACTTC. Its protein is CASRVWTGSYEQYF.

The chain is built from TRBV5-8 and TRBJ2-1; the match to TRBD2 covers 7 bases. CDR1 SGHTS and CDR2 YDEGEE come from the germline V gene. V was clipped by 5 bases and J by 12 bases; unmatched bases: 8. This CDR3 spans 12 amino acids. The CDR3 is CASSGLAGLQFF. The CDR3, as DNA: TGTGCCAGCAGTGGGTTAGCGGGCCTGCAGTTCTTC.

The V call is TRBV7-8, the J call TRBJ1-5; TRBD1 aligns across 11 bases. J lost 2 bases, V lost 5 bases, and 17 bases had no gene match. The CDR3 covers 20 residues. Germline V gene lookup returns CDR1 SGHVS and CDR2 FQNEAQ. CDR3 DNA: TGTGCCAGCAGCGGAAAGTGGGACAGGGGGAAGCTAGCCGGCAATCAGCCCCAGCATTTT. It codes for CASSGKWDRGKLAGNQPQHF. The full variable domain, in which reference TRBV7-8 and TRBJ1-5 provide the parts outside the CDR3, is GAGVSQSPRYKVAKRGQDVALRCDPISGHVSLFWYQQALGQGPEFLTYFQNEAQLDKSGLPSDRFFAERPEGSVSTLKIQRTQQEDSAVYLCASSGKWDRGKLAGNQPQHFGDGTRLSIL.

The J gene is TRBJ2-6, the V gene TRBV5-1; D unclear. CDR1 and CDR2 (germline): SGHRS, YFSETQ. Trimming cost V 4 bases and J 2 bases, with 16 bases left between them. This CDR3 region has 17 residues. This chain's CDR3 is CASSALRPGTGANVLTF. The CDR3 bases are TGCGCCAGCAGCGCCCTACGCCCAGGTACTGGGGCCAACGTCCTGACTTTC. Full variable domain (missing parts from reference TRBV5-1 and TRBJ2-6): KAGVTQTPRYLIKTRGQQVTLSCSPISGHRSVSWYQQTPGQGLQFLFEYFSETQRNKGNFPGRFSGRQFSNSRSEMNVSTLELGDSALYLCASSALRPGTGANVLTFGAGSRLTVL.

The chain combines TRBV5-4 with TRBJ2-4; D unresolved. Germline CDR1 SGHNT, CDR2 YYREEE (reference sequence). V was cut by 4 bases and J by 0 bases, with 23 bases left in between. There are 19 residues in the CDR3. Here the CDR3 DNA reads TGTGCCAGCAGCCGTGACGGCTACGATAGCCTTCTAGCCAAAAACATTCAGTACTTC. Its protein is CASSRDGYDSLLAKNIQYF.

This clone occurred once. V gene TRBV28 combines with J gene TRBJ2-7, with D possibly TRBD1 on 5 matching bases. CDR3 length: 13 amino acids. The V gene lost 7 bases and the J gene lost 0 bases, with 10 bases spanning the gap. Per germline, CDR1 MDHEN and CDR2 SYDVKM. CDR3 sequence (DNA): TGTGCCAGCAACCCGACAGTCTCCTACGAGCAGTACTTC. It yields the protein CASNPTVSYEQYF.

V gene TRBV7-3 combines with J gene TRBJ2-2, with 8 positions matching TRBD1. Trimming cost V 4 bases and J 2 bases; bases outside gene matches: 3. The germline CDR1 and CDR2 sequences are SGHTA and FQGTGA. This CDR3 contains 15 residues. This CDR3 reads CASSSGTGNTGELFF. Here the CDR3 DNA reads TGTGCCAGCAGCTCCGGGACAGGCAACACCGGGGAGCTGTTTTTT.

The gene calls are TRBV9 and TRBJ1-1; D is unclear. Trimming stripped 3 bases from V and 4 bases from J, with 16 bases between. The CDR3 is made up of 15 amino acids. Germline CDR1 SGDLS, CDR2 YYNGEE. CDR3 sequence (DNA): TGTGCCAGCAGCGGACATCCGGGGTTGGGCACTGAAGCTTTCTTT. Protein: CASSGHPGLGTEAFF.

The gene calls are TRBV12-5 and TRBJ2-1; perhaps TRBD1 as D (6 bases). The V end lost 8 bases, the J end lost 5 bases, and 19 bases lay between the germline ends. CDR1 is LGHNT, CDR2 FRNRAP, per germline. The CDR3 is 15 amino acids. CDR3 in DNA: TGTGCTAGTTCTACTCCGGGACATAGCAACAATGAGCAGTTCTTC. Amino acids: CASSTPGHSNNEQFF.

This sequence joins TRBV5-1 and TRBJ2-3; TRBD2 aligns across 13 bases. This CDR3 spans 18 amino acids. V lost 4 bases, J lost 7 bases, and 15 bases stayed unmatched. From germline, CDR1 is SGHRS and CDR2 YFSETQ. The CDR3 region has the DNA TGCGCCAGCAGCCCCCGACAGCTCACTAGCGGGGGGGCGAATACGCAGTATTTT. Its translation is CASSPRQLTSGGANTQYF.

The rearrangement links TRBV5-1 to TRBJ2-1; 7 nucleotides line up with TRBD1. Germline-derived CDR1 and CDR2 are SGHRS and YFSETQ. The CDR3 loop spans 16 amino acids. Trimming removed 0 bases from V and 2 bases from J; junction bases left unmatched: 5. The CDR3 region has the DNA TGCGCCAGCAGCTTGGCCGAGGGGGCCGCCTACAATGAGCAGTTCTTC. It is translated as CASSLAEGAAYNEQFF. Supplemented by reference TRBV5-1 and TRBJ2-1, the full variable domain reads KAGVTQTPRYLIKTRGQQVTLSCSPISGHRSVSWYQQTPGQGLQFLFEYFSETQRNKGNFPGRFSGRQFSNSRSEMNVSTLELGDSALYLCASSLAEGAAYNEQFFGPGTRLTVL.